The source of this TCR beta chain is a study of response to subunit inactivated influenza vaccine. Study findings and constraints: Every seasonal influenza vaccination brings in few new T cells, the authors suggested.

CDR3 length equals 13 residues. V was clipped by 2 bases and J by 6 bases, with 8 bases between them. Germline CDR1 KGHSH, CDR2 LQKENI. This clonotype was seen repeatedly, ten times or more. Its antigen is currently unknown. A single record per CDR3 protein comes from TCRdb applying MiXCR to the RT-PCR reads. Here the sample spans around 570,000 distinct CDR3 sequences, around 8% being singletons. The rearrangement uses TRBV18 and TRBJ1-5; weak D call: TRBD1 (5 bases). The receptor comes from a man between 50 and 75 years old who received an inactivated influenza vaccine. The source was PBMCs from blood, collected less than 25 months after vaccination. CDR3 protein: CASSPGGIQPQHF. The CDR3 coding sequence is TGTGCCAGCTCACCAGGGGGGATTCAGCCCCAGCATTTT.